This T cell receptor beta chain was captured by sequencing in a study of CD4 T cell repertoires in COVID-19. Study-level information: Relabeled CFSE-low cells, IL-2-expanded for ten to eleven days, met spikes from other coronaviruses. Study-level findings and limits: Several top expanded SARS-CoV-2-reactive clonotypes were shared by two or three memory subsets. Between about 6 and 28% of SARS-CoV-2 clonotypes also appeared in SARS-CoV and/or HKU1 spike cultures.

No culture step preceded sequencing of the ex vivo isolated memory T cells. Regarding this clone: What it recognizes is unknown.

The method was immunoSEQ multiplex PCR; TCRdb's version includes in-frame clones alone and lacks a portion of them. The sample lists some 80,000 clones, under 90% occurring once. CDR1 and CDR2 from the germline V gene are MNHEY and SVGAGI. The CDR3 totals 14 residues. V lost 8 bases, J lost 13 bases, and 18 bases stayed unmatched. The sequence was collected from a human donor who had COVID-19. The chain links TRBV6-5 to TRBJ1-2, with 8 bases identical to TRBD1. The sample in question was CD4+ T cells from peripheral blood, obtained after recovery from COVID-19. This CDR3 reads CASGPQDRVRGFTF. The DNA for the CDR3 is TGTGCCAGCGGCCCACAGGACAGGGTGAGAGGTTTCACCTTC.